A single sample gave rise to the 19 T cell receptor beta chains below, sequenced in a study of response to subunit inactivated influenza vaccine. Each CDR3 protein is one row after TCRdb ran MiXCR on the RT-PCR reads. The table lists around 470,000 distinct CDR3 sequences, more than 7% of them singletons. The sequences come from PBMCs from blood, collected roughly 24 months after vaccination. These receptor sequences come from a man between 50 and 69 years old who received an inactivated influenza vaccine.

Note on this clonotype: A junction end diverges from the germline sequence, so it may reflect a read error. The chain couples TRBV5-1 to TRBJ2-5; a possible D gene is TRBD1 (6 bases). The germline gives CDR1 SGHRS, CDR2 YFSETQ. CDR3 length: 14 amino acids. For the CDR3, the DNA is TGCACCAGCAGTATTGACAGGACTGAGGAGACCCAGTACTTC. Translation gives CTSSIDRTEETQYF.

This chain connects TRBV20-1 to TRBJ2-7; TRBD2 agrees at 9 bases. The V gene end was trimmed by 6 bases and the J gene end by 2 bases; junction bases not matched to a gene: 11. From germline, CDR1 is DFQATT and CDR2 SNEGSKA (reference sequence). The CDR3 extends over 15 amino acids. The chain's CDR3 is CSARGVAGVPYEQYF. Here the CDR3 DNA reads TGCAGTGCGCGAGGGGTAGCGGGGGTGCCCTACGAGCAGTACTTC.

The CDR3 here is CSATPGNYEQYF. In nucleotides, the CDR3 is TGCAGTGCCACCCCCGGAAACTACGAGCAGTACTTC. J is TRBJ2-7 and V is TRBV20-1, with D unclear. This CDR3 comprises 12 residues. The germline CDR1 and CDR2 sequences are DFQATT and SNEGSKA (reference sequence). V was shortened by 6 bases and J by 3 bases, with 12 bases between the two germline ends.

The chain couples TRBV4-2 to TRBJ2-1; D may be TRBD1 (6 bases). This CDR3 has 18 residues. Germline CDR1 LGHNA, CDR2 YNFKEQ. V was clipped by 4 bases and J by 0 bases, with 19 bases between them. CDR3 DNA: TGTGCCAGCAGCCCGCATCCCCAGACAGGAAGCTCCTACAATGAGCAGTTCTTC. Translation gives CASSPHPQTGSSYNEQFF.

This clonotype was detected a few times. This chain links TRBV29-1 with TRBJ2-7, with 7 bases lining up with TRBD2. Germline CDR1 and CDR2: SQVTM and ANQGSEA. V shed 6 bases and J 3 bases; nucleotides not matched to a gene: 8. The CDR3 is 13 amino acids. In nucleotides, the CDR3 is TGCAGCGTCCGGTGGCGGGAGCACTACGAGCAGTACTTC. Encoded protein: CSVRWREHYEQYF.

The rearrangement uses TRBV7-2 and TRBJ2-2; no definite D call. CDR1 and CDR2 from the germline V gene are SGHTA and FQGNSA. The CDR3 spans 15 residues. Between the trimmed V and J ends, which lost 5 bases and 1 base, there was a span of 11 bases. The CDR3 loop is CASSLIAGNTGELFF. The CDR3 DNA is TGTGCCAGCAGCCTGATCGCAGGGAACACCGGGGAGCTGTTTTTT. Filled out from reference TRBV7-2 and TRBJ2-2, the complete variable domain reads GAGVSQSPSNKVTEKGKDVELRCDPISGHTALYWYRQSLGQGLEFLIYFQGNSAPDKSGLPSDRFSAERTGGSVSTLTIQRTQQEDSAVYLCASSLIAGNTGELFFGEGSRLTVL.

The CDR3 nucleotides read TGCAGTGCTACAGGTAATGAGCAGTTCTTC. Amino acid sequence: CSATGNEQFF. The V gene is TRBV20-1, the J gene TRBJ2-1; D uncertain. CDR1 DFQATT and CDR2 SNEGSKA come from the germline V gene (reference sequence). This CDR3 contains 10 residues. The V end lost 4 bases, the J end lost 7 bases, and 5 bases lay between the germline ends.

This clonotype was picked up many times. The CDR3 nucleotides read TGTGCCATCAGTGAGTTCGGGCTAGCGGGAGCAGATACGCAGTATTTT. Residues: CAISEFGLAGADTQYF. V usage is TRBV10-3 and J usage is TRBJ2-3; TRBD2 matches at 10 bases. CDR1 is ENHRY and CDR2 is SYGVKD in the germline V gene. J was trimmed by 4 bases and V by 1 base; bases with no gene match: 5. This CDR3 is built from 16 residues.

The chain is built from TRBV29-1 and TRBJ1-5; TRBD1 matches 10 bases. Per the germline V gene, CDR1 is SQVTM and CDR2 is ANQGSEA. CDR3 size: 15 residues. With V trimmed by 4 bases and J by 5 bases, 8 bases remained unmatched. CDR3 sequence reads: CSVVTGGTADQPQHF. DNA of the CDR3: TGCAGCGTTGTGACAGGGGGCACCGCTGATCAGCCCCAGCATTTT.

This clonotype has just a few counts. The rearrangement joins TRBV20-1 to TRBJ2-6, with D hard to call. CDR3 length: 13 residues. Per germline, CDR1 DFQATT and CDR2 SNEGSKA (reference sequence). V lost 3 bases to trimming and J lost 2 bases, with 5 bases between them. The chain's CDR3 is CSASNTGANVLTF. The CDR3 coding sequence is TGCAGTGCTAGTAACACTGGGGCCAACGTCCTGACTTTC.

This clonotype occurred a few times. At one boundary the junction diverges from the germline segment, which might be a read error. This CDR3 is CASREAPSTDTQYF. CDR3 coding DNA: TGTGCCAGCAGAGAAGCGCCTAGCACAGATACGCAGTATTTT. This chain links TRBV2 with TRBJ2-3; D gene ambiguous. This CDR3 comprises 14 residues. Germline CDR1 is SNHLY and CDR2 is FYNNEI. The full variable domain, its missing parts supplied by reference TRBV2 and TRBJ2-3, is EPEVTQTPSHQVTQMGQEVILRCVPISNHLYFYWYRQILGQKVEFLVSFYNNEISEKSEIFDDQFSVERPDGSNFTLKIRSTKLEDSAMYFCASREAPSTDTQYFGPGTRLTVL.

This clonotype appeared a few times. This chain uses TRBV20-1 with TRBJ1-2, with D possibly being TRBD1 (5 bases). CDR1 is DFQATT and CDR2 is SNEGSKA in the germline V gene (reference sequence). Trimming removed 3 bases from V and 3 bases from J, with 17 bases in between. CDR3 length: 15 amino acids. CDR3 loop: CSASAMGGGYYGYTF. The CDR3 DNA reads TGCAGTGCTAGCGCGATGGGGGGAGGGTACTATGGCTACACCTTC.

V usage is TRBV29-1 and J usage is TRBJ2-1; 7 nucleotides line up with TRBD2. The germline CDR1 and CDR2 sequences are SQVTM and ANQGSEA. Unmatched junction bases numbered 7, after V lost 0 bases and J lost 5 bases. The CDR3 covers 15 residues. The chain's CDR3 is CSVEERLAAHNEQFF. The CDR3 nucleotides read TGCAGCGTTGAAGAACGACTAGCCGCCCACAATGAGCAGTTCTTC.

The CDR3 is CASSLGAGTSEKLFF. The CDR3 coding sequence is TGTGCCAGCAGCTTGGGGGCCGGGACATCTGAAAAACTGTTTTTT. The chain combines TRBV5-6 with TRBJ1-4; TRBD1 might be the D (6 bases). Germline V gene data show CDR1 as SGHDT and CDR2 as YYEEEE. Trimming took off 0 bases at V and 7 bases at J, with 13 bases between the two ends. This CDR3 contains 15 residues.

This clonotype was observed many times. The rearrangement uses TRBV29-1 and TRBJ2-1, with D unclear. The V gene lost 1 base and the J gene lost 8 bases, with 9 bases spanning the gap. CDR3 length equals 12 residues. Germline V lookup: CDR1 SQVTM, CDR2 ANQGSEA. CDR3: CSVEVTAYEQFF. The CDR3 region has the DNA TGCAGCGTTGAAGTAACAGCTTATGAGCAGTTCTTC.

This clonotype was observed a handful of times. The chain couples TRBV4-1 to TRBJ2-5; TRBD1 aligns across 8 bases. This CDR3 is 14 amino acids long. V lost 4 bases to trimming and J lost 3 bases; unmatched junction nucleotides: 4. In germline, CDR1 is MGHRA, CDR2 YSYEKL. CDR3 sequence reads: CASSLLDREETQYF. CDR3 in DNA: TGCGCCAGCAGCCTTTTGGACAGGGAAGAGACCCAGTACTTC.

CDR3: CASSYEEPYGYTF. CDR3 DNA sequence: TGTGCCAGCAGTTACGAAGAGCCCTATGGCTACACCTTC. V usage is TRBV6-6 and J usage is TRBJ1-2; D ambiguous. V lost 2 bases and J lost 4, with 8 bases in between. Germline loops: CDR1 MNHNY, CDR2 SVGAGI (reference sequence). CDR3 length equals 13 residues.

This sequence joins TRBV3-1 and TRBJ1-1; D possibly corresponds to TRBD1 (6 bases). CDR3 length: 12 amino acids. CDR1 is LGHDT, CDR2 YNNKEL, per germline (reference sequence). The V end was cut by 3 bases, the J end by 8 bases, with 10 bases between. The CDR3 loop reads CASSQHQGEAFF. The CDR3 DNA follows: TGTGCCAGCAGCCAGCATCAGGGGGAAGCTTTCTTT.

This clonotype was seen only a few times. The rearrangement uses TRBV6-1 and TRBJ2-1; a possible D gene is TRBD1 (5 bases). The CDR3 totals 15 residues. Trimming removed 5 bases from V and 6 bases from J, with 17 bases in between. In germline, CDR1 is MNHNS, CDR2 SASEGT. The DNA for the CDR3 is TGTGCCAGCAGTCCCCTGGGGCAGGGTCTCAATGAGCAGTTCTTC. Its protein product is CASSPLGQGLNEQFF.